The 2 T cell receptor beta chains in this list originate from one sample, sequenced in a study of blood T cells in healthy people across ages. PCR was performed a second time for about 7 to 11 cycles using a sample-barcoded 5' primer and a J-beta primer mix. TCRdb independently ran MiXCR on the 5' RACE reads; one entry per CDR3 protein. The table lists some 940,000 distinct CDR3 sequences, roughly 28% of them singletons, with roughly a tenth in the top ten. Another study also made use of these data, one on T cells of mothers and their children.

Sequencing was done on a sample of blood. These receptors were taken from a woman aged 40 to 55 in good health.

This clonotype has a single count. This rearrangement joins TRBV24-1 to TRBJ2-7, with a tentative D call TRBD1 (6 bases). The length of the CDR3 is 14 residues. CDR1 KGHDR and CDR2 SFDVKD come from the germline V gene. Trimming pared 9 bases from V and 0 bases from J, leaving 14 bases between. The CDR3 nucleotides are TGTGCCACCGCAGGGGCAGGGCCCTCCTACGAGCAGTACTTC. It encodes CATAGAGPSYEQYF.

Concerning this clonotype itself: Its ends do not fully match the called genes, so a read error is possible. The J gene is TRBJ2-1, the V gene TRBV2; TRBD2 is a possible D gene (6 bases). This CDR3 comprises 16 residues. Germline CDR1 and CDR2: SNHLY and FYNNEI. CDR3 coding DNA: TGTGCCAGCAGCCTTGAGGGGCGGGGTCCCTACAATGAGCGGTACTTC. It yields the protein CASSLEGRGPYNERYF.